This TCR beta chain comes out of a study of PD-1 blockade in classical Hodgkin lymphoma. Time point meaning: cycle 4 day 1 (C4D1), after about 6 weeks of nivolumab. The patients all showed relapse after autologous stem cell transplantation, while their brentuximab vedotin exposure varied. The repertoire was sequenced with immunoSEQ multiplex PCR; TCRdb's copy has only in-frame clones and lacks some. Altogether about 21,000 clones are present, around 83% being singletons, with the ten largest covering 13%. As regards this clone: At one end, the junction sequence differs from germline, possibly due to a read error.

The germline V gene encodes CDR1 SGHRS and CDR2 YFSETQ. CDR3 size: 16 residues. This chain joins TRBV5-1 and TRBJ2-7; 7 nucleotides line up with TRBD1. The source of this sequence is a human donor with classical Hodgkin lymphoma. The specimen comprised peripheral blood mononuclear cells (PBMCs), sampled before the fourth cycle of nivolumab. The CDR3 nucleotides read TGCGCCAGCAGCTTCGGGGACAGCCTATTGACCTACGAGCGGTACTTC. Amino acid sequence: CASSFGDSLLTYERYF.